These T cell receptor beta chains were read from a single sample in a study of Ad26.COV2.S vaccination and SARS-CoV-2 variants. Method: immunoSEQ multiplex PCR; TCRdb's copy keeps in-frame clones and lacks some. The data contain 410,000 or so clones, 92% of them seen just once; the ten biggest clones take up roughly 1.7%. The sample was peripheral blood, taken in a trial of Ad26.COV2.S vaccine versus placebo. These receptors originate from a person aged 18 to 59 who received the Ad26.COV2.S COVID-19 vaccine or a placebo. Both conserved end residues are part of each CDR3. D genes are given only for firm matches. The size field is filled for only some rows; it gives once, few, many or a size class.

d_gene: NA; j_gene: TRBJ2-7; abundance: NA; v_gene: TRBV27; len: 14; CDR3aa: CASSLSKGPYEQYF; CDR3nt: TGTGCCAGCAGTTTATCGAAGGGGCCCTACGAGCAGTACTTC
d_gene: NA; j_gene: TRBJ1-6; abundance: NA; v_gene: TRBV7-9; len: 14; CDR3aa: CASSKGRINSPLHF; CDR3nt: TGTGCCAGCAGCAAGGGACGGATAAATTCACCCCTCCACTTT
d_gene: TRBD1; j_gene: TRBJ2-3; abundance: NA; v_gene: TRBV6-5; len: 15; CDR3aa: CARASGTVITDTQYF; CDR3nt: TGTGCCAGGGCCTCCGGGACAGTGATTACAGATACGCAGTATTTT
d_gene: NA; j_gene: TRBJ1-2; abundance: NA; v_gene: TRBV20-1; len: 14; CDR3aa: CSASAVDLQYGYTF; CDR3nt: TGCAGTGCTAGTGCCGTAGATCTTCAATATGGCTACACCTTC
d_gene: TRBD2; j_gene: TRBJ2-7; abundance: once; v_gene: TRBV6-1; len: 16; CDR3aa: CASSEGVAGDSYEQYF; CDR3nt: TGTGCCAGCAGTGAAGGGGTAGCGGGGGATTCCTACGAGCAGTACTTC
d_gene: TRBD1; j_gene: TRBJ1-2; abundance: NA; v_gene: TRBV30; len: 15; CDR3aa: CAWSYPGTGNYGYTF; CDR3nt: TGTGCCTGGAGTTATCCCGGGACAGGGAACTATGGCTACACCTTC
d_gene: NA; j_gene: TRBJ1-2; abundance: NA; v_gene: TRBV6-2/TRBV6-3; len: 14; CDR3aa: CASSSADFFYGYTF; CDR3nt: TGTGCCAGCAGTTCCGCGGACTTCTTCTATGGCTACACCTTC
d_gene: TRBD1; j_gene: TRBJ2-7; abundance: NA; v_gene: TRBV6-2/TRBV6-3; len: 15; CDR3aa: CASSPRGQVPYEQYF; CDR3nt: TGTGCCAGCAGTCCCCGGGGACAGGTACCCTACGAGCAGTACTTC
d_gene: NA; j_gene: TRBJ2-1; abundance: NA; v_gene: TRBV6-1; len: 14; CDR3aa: CASSDVAEYNEQFF; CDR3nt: TGTGCCAGCAGTGACGTAGCGGAATACAATGAGCAGTTCTTC
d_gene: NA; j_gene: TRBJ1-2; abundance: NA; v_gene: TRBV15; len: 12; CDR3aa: CATSRDLVGYTF; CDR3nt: TGTGCCACCAGCAGAGATTTGGTTGGCTACACCTTC
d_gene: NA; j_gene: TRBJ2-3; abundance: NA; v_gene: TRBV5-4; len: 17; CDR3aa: CASSARQGLRAADTQYF; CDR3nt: TGTGCCAGCAGCGCCCGCCAGGGCCTCAGAGCCGCAGATACGCAGTATTTT
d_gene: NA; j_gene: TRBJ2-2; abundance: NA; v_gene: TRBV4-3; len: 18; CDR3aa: CASSQDRPHRGGTGELFF; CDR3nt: TGCGCCAGCAGCCAAGACCGCCCCCACAGGGGAGGGACCGGGGAGCTGTTTTTT
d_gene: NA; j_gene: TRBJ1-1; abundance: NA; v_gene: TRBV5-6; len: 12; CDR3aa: CASSLKGAEAFF; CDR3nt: TGTGCCAGCAGCTTAAAAGGGGCTGAAGCTTTCTTT
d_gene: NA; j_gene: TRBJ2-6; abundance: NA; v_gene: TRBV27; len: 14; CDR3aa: CASSFGSGANVLTF; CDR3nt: TGTGCCAGCAGTTTTGGCTCCGGGGCCAACGTCCTGACTTTC
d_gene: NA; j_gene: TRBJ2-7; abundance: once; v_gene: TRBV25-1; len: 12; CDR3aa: CASSERGYEQYF; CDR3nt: TGTGCCAGCAGTGAACGGGGCTACGAGCAGTACTTC
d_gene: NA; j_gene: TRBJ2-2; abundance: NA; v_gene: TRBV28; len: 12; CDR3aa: CASSTPAGELFF; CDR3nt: TGTGCCAGCAGTACCCCGGCCGGGGAGCTGTTTTTT
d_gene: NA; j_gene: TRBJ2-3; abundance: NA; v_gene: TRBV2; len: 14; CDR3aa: CASTPQRTDATQYF; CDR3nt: TGTGCCAGCACCCCACAAAGGACAGATGCTACGCAGTATTTT
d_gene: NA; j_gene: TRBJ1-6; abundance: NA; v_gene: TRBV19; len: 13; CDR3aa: CASNDIYNSPLHF; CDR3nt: TGTGCCAGTAATGACATATATAATTCACCCCTCCACTTT
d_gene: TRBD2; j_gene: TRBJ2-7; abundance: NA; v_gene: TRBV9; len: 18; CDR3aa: CASSTGLAGGSISYEQYF; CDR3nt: TGTGCCAGCAGCACGGGACTAGCGGGGGGAAGTATCTCCTACGAGCAGTACTTC
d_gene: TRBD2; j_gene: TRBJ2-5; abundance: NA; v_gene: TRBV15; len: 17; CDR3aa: CATSRDLAGGKQETQYF; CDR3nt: TGTGCCACCAGCAGAGATTTAGCGGGGGGGAAACAAGAGACCCAGTACTTC
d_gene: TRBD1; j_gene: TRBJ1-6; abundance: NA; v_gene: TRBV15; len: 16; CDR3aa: CATSRDLQGAGSPLHF; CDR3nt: TGTGCCACCAGCAGAGACCTACAGGGGGCCGGTTCACCCCTCCACTTT
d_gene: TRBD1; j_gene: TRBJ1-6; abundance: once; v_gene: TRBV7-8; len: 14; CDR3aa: CASSPRQGGSPLHF; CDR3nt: TGTGCCAGCAGCCCTCGACAGGGGGGTTCACCCCTCCACTTT
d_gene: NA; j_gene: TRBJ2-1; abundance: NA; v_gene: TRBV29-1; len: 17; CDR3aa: CSVEDRQGRGSYNEQFF; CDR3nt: TGCAGCGTTGAAGATCGGCAGGGGCGCGGATCTTACAATGAGCAGTTCTTC
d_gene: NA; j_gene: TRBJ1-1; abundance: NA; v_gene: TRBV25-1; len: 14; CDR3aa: CASSEGRKTTEAFF; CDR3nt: TGTGCCAGCAGTGAAGGAAGGAAGACCACTGAAGCTTTCTTT
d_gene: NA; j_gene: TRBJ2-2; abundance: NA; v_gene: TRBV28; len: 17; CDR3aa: CASSLFRGAANTGELFF; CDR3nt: TGTGCCAGCAGTTTATTCAGGGGAGCGGCGAACACCGGGGAGCTGTTTTTT
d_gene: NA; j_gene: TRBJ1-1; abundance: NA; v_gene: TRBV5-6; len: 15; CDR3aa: CASSRKQGLNTEAFF; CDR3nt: TGTGCCAGCAGCCGGAAACAGGGTTTGAACACTGAAGCTTTCTTT
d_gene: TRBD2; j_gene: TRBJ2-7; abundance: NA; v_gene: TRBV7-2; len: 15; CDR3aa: CASSLAGGGTYEQYF; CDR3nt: TGTGCCAGCAGCTTAGCTGGCGGGGGGACCTACGAGCAGTACTTC
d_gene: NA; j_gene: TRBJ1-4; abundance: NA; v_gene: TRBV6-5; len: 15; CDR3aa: CASSYAGTTNEKLFF; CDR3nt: TGTGCCAGCAGTTACGCGGGCACAACTAATGAAAAACTGTTTTTT
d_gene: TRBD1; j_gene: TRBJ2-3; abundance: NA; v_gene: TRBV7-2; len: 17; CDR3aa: CASSLRIGQGKTDTQYF; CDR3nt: TGTGCCAGCAGCTTACGAATCGGACAGGGGAAAACAGATACGCAGTATTTT
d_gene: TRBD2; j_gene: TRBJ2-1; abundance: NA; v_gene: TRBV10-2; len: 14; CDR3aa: CASRERGSYNEQFF; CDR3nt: TGCGCCAGCAGGGAGCGGGGGTCCTACAATGAGCAGTTCTTC
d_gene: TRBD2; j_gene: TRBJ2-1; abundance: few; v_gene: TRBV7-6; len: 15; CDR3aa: CASSRGLAGGDEQFF; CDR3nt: TGTGCCAGCAGCCGCGGACTAGCGGGGGGCGATGAGCAGTTCTTC
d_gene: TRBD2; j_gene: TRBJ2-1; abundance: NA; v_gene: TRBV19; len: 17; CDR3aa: CASSIGSGGLLVHEQFF; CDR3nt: TGTGCCAGTAGTATAGGTAGCGGGGGGCTATTGGTCCATGAGCAGTTCTTC
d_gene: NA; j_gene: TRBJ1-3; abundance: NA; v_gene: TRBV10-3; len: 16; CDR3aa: CAISESQGLSGNTIYF; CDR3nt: TGTGCCATCAGTGAGTCGCAGGGACTCTCTGGAAACACCATATATTTT
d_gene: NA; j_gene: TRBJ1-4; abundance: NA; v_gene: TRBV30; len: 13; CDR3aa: CAWKGRGGEKLFF; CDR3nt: TGTGCCTGGAAGGGGAGGGGGGGTGAAAAACTGTTTTTT
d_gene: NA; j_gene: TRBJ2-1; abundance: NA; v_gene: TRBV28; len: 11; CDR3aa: CASSIEREQFF; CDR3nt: TGTGCCAGCAGTATAGAACGTGAGCAGTTCTTC